These T cell receptor beta chains were read from a single sample in a study of cytomegalovirus exposure and HLA in healthy donors. Profiling relied on immunoSEQ multiplex PCR, and the TCRdb table lists in-frame clones only, not all of them. The sample lists approximately 160,000 clones; approximately 87% were seen once. The sequenced sample consisted of PBMCs. The receptors were sampled from a woman aged 30 to 39 in good health and CMV-seronegative. Each CDR3 is given with its conserved first and last residue. A D gene is named only where the DNA matches it firmly. Clone size is not always given. Where it is, it says once, few, many or a class for expanded clones.

>TRBD1|few|TRBV25-1|TRBJ1-3
TGTGCCAGCAGCCAGGGGGGTGGAAACACCATATATTTT
CASSQGGGNTIYF
>.|.|TRBV5-3|TRBJ1-2
TGTGCCAGAAGCTTGTATAAGGCCGGGGGTATCAGCTACACCTTC
CARSLYKAGGISYTF
>.|.|TRBV19|TRBJ2-5
TGTGCCAGTAGTGGCTTCGGTGAGACCCAGTACTTC
CASSGFGETQYF
>TRBD2|.|TRBV2|TRBJ2-1
TGTGCCAGCACTGCGGGAGGTCTGGATGAGCAGTTCTTC
CASTAGGLDEQFF
>TRBD1|.|TRBV25-1|TRBJ1-1
TGTGCCAGCAGGACAGGGGGCACTGAAGCTTTCTTT
CASRTGGTEAFF
>TRBD1|.|TRBV11-2|TRBJ1-5
TGTGCCAGCAGCCATAAAAAATACTCACGGGACAGAAGCAATCAGCCCCAGCATTTT
CASSHKKYSRDRSNQPQHF
>TRBD1|once|TRBV6-1|TRBJ1-1
TGTGCCAGCAGTCGACAGGGCGGGGACACTGAAGCTTTCTTT
CASSRQGGDTEAFF
>.|.|TRBV9|TRBJ1-2
TGTGCCAGCAGCCCGACCGGGACGGAATATGGCTACACCTTC
CASSPTGTEYGYTF
>.|.|TRBV9|TRBJ1-6
TGTGCCAGCAGCGTAGAAGGGGGACTGAATTCACCCCTCCACTTT
CASSVEGGLNSPLHF
>.|.|TRBV29-1|TRBJ2-7
TGCAGCGTTGAAGAACGGGACTACGAGCAGTACTTC
CSVEERDYEQYF
>.|.|TRBV21-1|TRBJ1-4
TGTGCCAGCAGACCCTTAAGGAAACTGTTTTTT
CASRPLRKLFF
>.|.|TRBV19|TRBJ1-5
TGTGCCAGTAGTCCCCGAGATAGCAATCAGCCCCAGCATTTT
CASSPRDSNQPQHF
>.|.|TRBV7-6|TRBJ2-2
TGTGCCAGCAGCCCGCGTAAGGTCGAGCGCGATAGGATCACCGGGGAGCTGTTTTTT
CASSPRKVERDRITGELFF
>.|.|TRBV6-5|TRBJ2-7
TGTGCCAGCAGCGGCGTGAGGGGTTACGAGCAGTACTTC
CASSGVRGYEQYF
>.|.|TRBV4-3|TRBJ2-5
TGCGCCAGCAGCCAAGATATCCGCGTAGAGACCCAGTACTTC
CASSQDIRVETQYF
>TRBD1|few|TRBV4-1|TRBJ1-1
TGCGCCAGCAGCGCACAGACAGGGTCCAGATCCACTGAAGCTTTCTTT
CASSAQTGSRSTEAFF
>.|.|TRBV6-5|TRBJ1-1
TGTGCCAGCAGACAGGGTCGCACTGAAGCTTTCTTT
CASRQGRTEAFF
>TRBD2|.|TRBV5-4|TRBJ2-7
TGTGCCAGCAGCAAATTAGCGGGAGCGGCCTACGAGCAGTACTTC
CASSKLAGAAYEQYF
>TRBD2|.|TRBV28|TRBJ2-7
TGTGCCAGCAGTTTTAGGCCGGGAGGCCCCTACGAGCAGTACTTC
CASSFRPGGPYEQYF
>.|.|TRBV6-6|TRBJ2-5
TGTGCCAGCAGTTATCTGGGGCAAGAGACCCAGTACTTC
CASSYLGQETQYF
>TRBD1|.|TRBV4-1|TRBJ2-3
TGCGCCAGCAGCACCCGGGACAGGGACACAGATACGCAGTATTTT
CASSTRDRDTDTQYF
>TRBD1|.|TRBV27|TRBJ2-7
TGTGCCAGCAAACCGGGACAGGGGGTATACGAGCAGTACTTC
CASKPGQGVYEQYF
>.|.|TRBV6-1|TRBJ1-5
TGTGCCAGCAGCGAGGGACATCCGGATCAGCCCCAGCATTTT
CASSEGHPDQPQHF
>TRBD2|.|TRBV9|TRBJ2-1
TGTGCCAGCAGCGTAGGGGGGACGGGAGGCAATGAGCAGTTCTTC
CASSVGGTGGNEQFF
>.|.|TRBV5-1|TRBJ2-5
TGCGCCAGCAGCTTGGGCGCACCTCCAGAGACCCAGTACTTC
CASSLGAPPETQYF
>.|once|TRBV5-1|TRBJ2-1
TGCGCCAGCAGCTTGGCCGGGGCCTACAATGAGCAGTTCTTC
CASSLAGAYNEQFF
>.|once|TRBV29-1|TRBJ1-3
TGCAGCGTTGAAGACGGACACAGCTCTGGAAACACCATATATTTT
CSVEDGHSSGNTIYF
>.|.|TRBV7-6|TRBJ2-7
TGTGCCAGCAGCCCGTCCGTCGAGCAGTACTTC
CASSPSVEQYF
>TRBD1|once|TRBV18|TRBJ1-2
TGTGCCAGCTCGACAGGGGATAACTATGGCTACACCTTC
CASSTGDNYGYTF
>TRBD1|.|TRBV7-2|TRBJ1-2
TGTGCCAGCACCCCGGACAGGGGGTCATATGGCTACACCTTC
CASTPDRGSYGYTF
>TRBD2|many|TRBV4-3|TRBJ2-3
TGCGCCAGCAGCCGCGGGAATGGGCGGGGGGCAGATACGCAGTATTTT
CASSRGNGRGADTQYF
>.|.|TRBV6-5|TRBJ2-2
TGTGCCAGCAGTTACCCTGAGGAGCTGTTTTTT
CASSYPEELFF
>.|.|TRBV7-2|TRBJ2-4
TGTGCCAGCAGCTCCGATCCCGGGACCGGCATTCAGTACTTC
CASSSDPGTGIQYF
>.|few|TRBV19|TRBJ2-3
TGTGCCAGTAGTATGCGTACAGATACGCAGTATTTT
CASSMRTDTQYF
>.|.|TRBV5-6|TRBJ1-4
TGTGCCAGCAGCTGGATGGACGGGACAAGACGCGAAAAACTGTTTTTT
CASSWMDGTRREKLFF
>TRBD1|.|TRBV6-1|TRBJ2-1
TGTGCCAGCAGTGGCCCCGGGACAGGGGGATTTAACGAGCAGTTCTTC
CASSGPGTGGFNEQFF
>.|.|TRBV30|TRBJ2-7
TGTGCCTGGAATAGAAAGGGGAATTGGGCCTACGAGCAGTACTTC
CAWNRKGNWAYEQYF
>TRBD1|.|TRBV6-1|TRBJ1-4
TGTGCCAGCAGTGAGCCACAGGGGCTTATAACTAATGAAAAACTGTTTTTT
CASSEPQGLITNEKLFF
>.|.|TRBV18|TRBJ1-3
TGTGCCAGCTCACCAAGCCAGGCTAGCTCTGGAAACACCATATATTTT
CASSPSQASSGNTIYF
>TRBD1|.|TRBV9|TRBJ1-6
TGTGCCAGCAGCAGAGGACAGGGGGGAAGTAATTCACCCCTCCACTTT
CASSRGQGGSNSPLHF
>.|.|TRBV6-5|TRBJ1-2
TGTGCCAGCAGTTCTACCGGAGGCGGCGGCTACACCTTC
CASSSTGGGGYTF
>.|.|TRBV5-1|TRBJ2-5
TGCGCCAGCAGCGCACCCACACTAGGTGGGACCCAGTACTTC
CASSAPTLGGTQYF
>.|.|TRBV19|TRBJ2-7
TGTGCCAGTAGTACCGGCTCGGGGCTAGACGAGCAGTACTTC
CASSTGSGLDEQYF
>.|.|TRBV29-1|TRBJ1-2
TGCAGCGTTGGACAGGCTAACTATGGCTACACCTTC
CSVGQANYGYTF
>TRBD1|.|TRBV27|TRBJ2-3
TGTGCCAGCAGTTCTCCAGGGACAGGGGGGGATACGCAGTATTTT
CASSSPGTGGDTQYF
>TRBD2|.|TRBV7-9|TRBJ2-2
TGTGCCAGCAGCTTAGTGCCCCAGCGGGGGGGCAGAACCGGGGAGCTGTTTTTT
CASSLVPQRGGRTGELFF
>.|once|TRBV5-1|TRBJ2-3
TGCGCCAGCAGCTTGTCGAACCCTGGCACAGATACGCAGTATTTT
CASSLSNPGTDTQYF
>.|.|TRBV27|TRBJ1-1
TGTGCCAGCAGCCCACTAGGATTGGGGTTATGGCGGACTGAAGCTTTCTTT
CASSPLGLGLWRTEAFF
>TRBD2|.|TRBV5-1|TRBJ2-4
TGCGCCAGCAGCTTGGACTCCGGGAGGGCCTTACCGTACTTC
CASSLDSGRALPYF
>.|.|TRBV7-9|TRBJ1-2
TGTGCCAGCAGCCCAGGGGATGGCTACACCTTC
CASSPGDGYTF
>TRBD2|.|TRBV6-1|TRBJ2-3
TGTGCCAGCCGTCATAGCGGGGGGGCATCGGATACGCAGTATTTT
CASRHSGGASDTQYF
>.|.|TRBV10-3|TRBJ2-5
TGTGCCATCAGTGTGGGGGTCCAAGAGACCCAGTACTTC
CAISVGVQETQYF
>TRBD1|.|TRBV7-2|TRBJ2-5
TGTGCCAGCAGCCCTAGGACAGGGTTGGAGACCCAGTACTTC
CASSPRTGLETQYF
>TRBD2|.|TRBV2|TRBJ2-3
TGTGCCAGCAGTAGCGGGAGGGGCACAGATACGCAGTATTTT
CASSSGRGTDTQYF
>.|.|TRBV2|TRBJ2-7
TGTGCCACCAGGGAAGGGACCCACGAGCAGTACTTC
CATREGTHEQYF
>.|.|TRBV28|TRBJ1-3
TGTGCCAGCAGTACTTCTCCTCGGGGAAACACCATATATTTT
CASSTSPRGNTIYF
>.|.|TRBV19|TRBJ1-2
TGTGCCAGTAGTATCCGGGACGGAAATAACTATGGCTACACCTTC
CASSIRDGNNYGYTF
>.|once|TRBV10-3|TRBJ2-7
TGTGCCATCAGTGAGTCGTGGGGGATCAGCTACGAGCAGTACTTC
CAISESWGISYEQYF
>.|.|TRBV4-3|TRBJ2-2
TGCGCCAGCAGCCTCAGGGTGGGTTTCACCGGGGAGCTGTTTTTT
CASSLRVGFTGELFF